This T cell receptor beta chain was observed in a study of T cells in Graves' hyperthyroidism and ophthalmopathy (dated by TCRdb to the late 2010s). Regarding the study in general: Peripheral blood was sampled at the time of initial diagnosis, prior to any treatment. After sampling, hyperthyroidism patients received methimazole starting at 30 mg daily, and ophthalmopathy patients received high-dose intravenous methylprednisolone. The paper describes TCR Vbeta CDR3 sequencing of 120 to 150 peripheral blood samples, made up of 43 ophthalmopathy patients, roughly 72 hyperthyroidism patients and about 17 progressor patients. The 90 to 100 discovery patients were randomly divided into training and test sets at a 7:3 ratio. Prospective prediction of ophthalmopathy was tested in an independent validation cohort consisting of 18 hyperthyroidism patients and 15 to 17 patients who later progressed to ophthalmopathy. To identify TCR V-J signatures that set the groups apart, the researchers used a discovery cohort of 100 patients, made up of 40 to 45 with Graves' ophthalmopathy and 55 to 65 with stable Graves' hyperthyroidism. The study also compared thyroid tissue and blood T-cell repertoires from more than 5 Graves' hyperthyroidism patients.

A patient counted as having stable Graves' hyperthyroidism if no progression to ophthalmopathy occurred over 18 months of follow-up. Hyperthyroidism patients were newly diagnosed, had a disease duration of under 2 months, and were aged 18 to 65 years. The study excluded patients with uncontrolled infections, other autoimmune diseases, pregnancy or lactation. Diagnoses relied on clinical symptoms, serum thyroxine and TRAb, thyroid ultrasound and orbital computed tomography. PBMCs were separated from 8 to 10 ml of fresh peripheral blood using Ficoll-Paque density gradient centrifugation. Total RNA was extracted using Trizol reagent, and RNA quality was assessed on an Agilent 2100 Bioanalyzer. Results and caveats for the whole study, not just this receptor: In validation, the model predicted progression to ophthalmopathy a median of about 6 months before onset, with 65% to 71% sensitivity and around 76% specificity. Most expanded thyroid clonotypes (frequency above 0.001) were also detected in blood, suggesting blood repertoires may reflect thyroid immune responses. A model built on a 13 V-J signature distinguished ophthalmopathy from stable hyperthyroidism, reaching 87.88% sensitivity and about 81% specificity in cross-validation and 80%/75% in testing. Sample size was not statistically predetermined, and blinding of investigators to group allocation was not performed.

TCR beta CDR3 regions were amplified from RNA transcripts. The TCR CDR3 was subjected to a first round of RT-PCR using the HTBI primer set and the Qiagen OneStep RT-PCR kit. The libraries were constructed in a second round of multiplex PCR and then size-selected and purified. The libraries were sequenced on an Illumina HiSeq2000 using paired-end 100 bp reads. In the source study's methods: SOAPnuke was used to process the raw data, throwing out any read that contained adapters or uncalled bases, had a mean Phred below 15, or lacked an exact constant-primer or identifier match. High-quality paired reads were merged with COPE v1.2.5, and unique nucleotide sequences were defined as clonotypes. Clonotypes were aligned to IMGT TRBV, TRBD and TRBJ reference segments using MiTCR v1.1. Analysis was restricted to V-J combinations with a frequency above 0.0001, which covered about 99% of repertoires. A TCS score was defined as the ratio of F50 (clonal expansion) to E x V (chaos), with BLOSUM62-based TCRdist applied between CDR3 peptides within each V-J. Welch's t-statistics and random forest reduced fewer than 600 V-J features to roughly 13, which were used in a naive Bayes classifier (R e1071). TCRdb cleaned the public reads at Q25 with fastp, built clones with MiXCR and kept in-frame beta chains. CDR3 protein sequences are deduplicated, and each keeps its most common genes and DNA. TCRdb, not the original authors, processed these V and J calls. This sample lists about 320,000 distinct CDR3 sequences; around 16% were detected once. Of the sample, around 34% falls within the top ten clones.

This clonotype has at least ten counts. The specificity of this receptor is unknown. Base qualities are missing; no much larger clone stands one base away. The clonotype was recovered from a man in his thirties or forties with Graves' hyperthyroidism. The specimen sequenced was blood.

At the DNA level, the sequence is TGCGCCAGCAGCTTGGAGAGGCAGGGAGGTGAAAAACTGTTTTTT. This yields the protein CASSLERQGGEKLFF. Recombination linked TRBV5-1 to TRBJ1-4; the D gene is possibly TRBD1, with 5 bases matching. CDR1 and CDR2, looked up from the germline V gene, are SGHRS and YFSETQ. The CDR3 measures 15 amino acids from cysteine to phenylalanine. This entry keeps only the CDR3 DNA: 45 bases, framed from base 1. The V and J ends are trimmed by 0 bases and 7 bases, leaving 13 bases between them.